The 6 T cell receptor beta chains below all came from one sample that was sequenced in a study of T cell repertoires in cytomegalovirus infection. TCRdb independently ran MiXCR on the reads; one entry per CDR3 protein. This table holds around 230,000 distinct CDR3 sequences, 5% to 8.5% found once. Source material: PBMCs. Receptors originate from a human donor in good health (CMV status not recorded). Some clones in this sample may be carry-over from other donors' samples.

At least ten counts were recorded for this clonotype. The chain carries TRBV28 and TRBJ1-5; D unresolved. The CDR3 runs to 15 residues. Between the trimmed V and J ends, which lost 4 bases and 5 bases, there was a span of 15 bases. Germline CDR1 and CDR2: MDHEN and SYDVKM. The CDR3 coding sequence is TGTGCCAGCAGTTCATTAGCAAAAGGAGATCAGCCCCAGCATTTT. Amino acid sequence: CASSSLAKGDQPQHF.

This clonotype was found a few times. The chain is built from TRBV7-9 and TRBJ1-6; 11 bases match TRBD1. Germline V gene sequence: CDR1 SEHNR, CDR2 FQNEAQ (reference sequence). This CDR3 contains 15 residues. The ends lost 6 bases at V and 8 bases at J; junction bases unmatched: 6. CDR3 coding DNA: TGTGCCAGCAGGTTTCCGGGACAGGGGGATTCACCCCTCCACTTT. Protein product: CASRFPGQGDSPLHF. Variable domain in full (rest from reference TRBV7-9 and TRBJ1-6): DTGVSQNPRHKITKRGQNVTFRCDPISEHNRLYWYRQTLGQGPEFLTYFQNEAQLEKSRLLSDRFSAERPKGSFSTLEIQRTEQGDSAMYLCASRFPGQGDSPLHFGNGTRLTVT.

The CDR3 region is CASKTGRGNQPQHF. The CDR3 region has the DNA TGTGCCAGTAAGACGGGGCGAGGCAATCAGCCCCAGCATTTT. This chain links TRBV28 with TRBJ1-5, with D possibly TRBD1 on 5 matching bases. Germline V CDR1 and CDR2: MDHEN, SYDVKM. The ends were cut back, 9 bases at V and 2 bases at J, with 14 bases in the middle. The CDR3 covers 14 residues.

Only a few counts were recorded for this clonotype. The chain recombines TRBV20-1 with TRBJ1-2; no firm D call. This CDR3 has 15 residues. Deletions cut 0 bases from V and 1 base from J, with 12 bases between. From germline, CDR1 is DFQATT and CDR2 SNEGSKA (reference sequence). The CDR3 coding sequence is TGCAGTGCTAGAGATCGCCAAGCAAATAACTATGGCTACACCTTC. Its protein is CSARDRQANNYGYTF.

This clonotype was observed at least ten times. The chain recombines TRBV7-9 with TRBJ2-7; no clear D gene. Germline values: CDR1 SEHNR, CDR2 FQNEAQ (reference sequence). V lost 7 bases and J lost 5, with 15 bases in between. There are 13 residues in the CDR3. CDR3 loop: CASTTSGRHEQYF. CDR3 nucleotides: TGTGCCAGCACCACAAGTGGTAGACACGAGCAGTACTTC.

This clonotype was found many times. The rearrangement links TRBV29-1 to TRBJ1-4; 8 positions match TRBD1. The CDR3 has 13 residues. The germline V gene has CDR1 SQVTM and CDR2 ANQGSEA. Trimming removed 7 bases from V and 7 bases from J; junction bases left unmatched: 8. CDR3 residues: CSGQTGVSEKLFF. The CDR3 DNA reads TGCAGCGGCCAGACAGGGGTCAGTGAAAAACTGTTTTTT.